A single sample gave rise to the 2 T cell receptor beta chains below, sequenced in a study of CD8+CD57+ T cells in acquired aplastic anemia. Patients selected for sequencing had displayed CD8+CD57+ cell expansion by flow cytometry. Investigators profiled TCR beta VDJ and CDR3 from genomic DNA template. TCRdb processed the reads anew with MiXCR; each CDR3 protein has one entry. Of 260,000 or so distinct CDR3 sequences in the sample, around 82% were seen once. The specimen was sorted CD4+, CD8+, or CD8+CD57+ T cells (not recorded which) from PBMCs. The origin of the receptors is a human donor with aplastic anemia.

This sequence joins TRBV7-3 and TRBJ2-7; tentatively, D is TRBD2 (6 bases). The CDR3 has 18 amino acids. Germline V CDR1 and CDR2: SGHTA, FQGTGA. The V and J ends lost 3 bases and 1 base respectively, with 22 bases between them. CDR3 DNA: TGTGCCAGCAGCTTTCAGCCAAACGGGGGAGACATTTCCTACGAGCAGTACGTC. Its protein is CASSFQPNGGDISYEQYV.

This CDR3 reads CASSLNGGGVSDVLTF. Written as DNA, the CDR3 is TGTGCCAGCAGCTTAAATGGCGGGGGGGTCTCAGACGTCCTGACTTTC. The chain employs TRBV7-9 and TRBJ2-6, with 9 bases lining up with TRBD2. The junction had 10 bases not matched to a gene; V was cut back by 2 bases and J by 11 bases. CDR3 length: 16 residues. The germline gives CDR1 SEHNR, CDR2 FQNEAQ (reference sequence).